One sample yielded the 7 T cell receptor beta chains listed below, sequenced in a study of shared clonotypes between healthy human individuals. Selected positively for CCR7 and CD45RO-negative, naive CD8 cells excluded terminally differentiated effector memory CD45RA+ cells. Measured with immunoSEQ multiplex PCR; TCRdb has only the in-frame clones, and not every one. In the table there are roughly 2 million clones, about 95% of which are singletons. Material for sequencing was naive CD8+ T cells sorted from blood. Receptors were obtained from a young man in good health.

V usage is TRBV5-6 and J usage is TRBJ1-5; tentative D call: TRBD1 (6 bases). V lost 4 bases, J lost 1 base, and 9 bases lay in between. The length of the CDR3 is 14 residues. Germline CDR1 is SGHDT and CDR2 is YYEEEE. The CDR3 DNA sequence: TGTGCCAGCAGCATCGGACAGAGCAATCAGCCCCAGCATTTT. Amino acids: CASSIGQSNQPQHF.

The J gene is TRBJ1-6, the V gene TRBV19; D remains unclear. Germline lookup yields CDR1 LNHDA and CDR2 SQIVND (reference sequence). CDR3 length: 14 amino acids. Trimming cost V 1 base and J 8 bases, with 9 bases left between them. CDR3 sequence (DNA): TGTGCCAGTAGTATAGTAACCACGGATTCACCCCTCCACTTT. Residues: CASSIVTTDSPLHF.

For this clone: The same CDR3 can be traced to other DNA sequences in this sample. This chain joins TRBV5-1 and TRBJ2-7; tentative D call: TRBD2 (6 bases). V was pared by 0 bases and J by 7 bases, with 11 bases between. CDR3 length: 13 amino acids. CDR1 SGHRS and CDR2 YFSETQ come from the germline V gene. The CDR3 reads CASSLAPEGEQYF. CDR3 DNA: TGCGCCAGCAGCTTGGCCCCGGAGGGGGAGCAGTACTTC.

In the case of this clone: This same CDR3 is encoded by further DNA sequences in the sample. The chain is built from TRBV4-1 and TRBJ2-5, with TRBD2 matching over 12 bases. The CDR3 sequence is 16 residues long. Germline V gene lookup returns CDR1 MGHRA and CDR2 YSYEKL. J lost 4 bases, V lost 2 bases, and 5 bases had no gene match. The CDR3 DNA reads TGCGCCAGCAGCCAATTACTAGCGGGAGGTCCAGAGACCCAGTACTTC. Translating it yields CASSQLLAGGPETQYF.

This clone was seen once. V is TRBV13 and J is TRBJ2-7; 8 positions agree with TRBD1. This CDR3 region has 14 residues. The germline CDR1 and CDR2 sequences are PRHDT and FYEKMQ (reference sequence). The junction had 5 bases not matched to a gene; V was cut back by 5 bases and J by 2 bases. CDR3 region: CASSTRTGPYEQYF. CDR3 DNA: TGTGCCAGCAGCACCAGGACAGGGCCCTACGAGCAGTACTTC.

The V and J genes are TRBV27 and TRBJ2-5; 11 nucleotides match TRBD2. The germline V gene encodes CDR1 MNHEY and CDR2 SMNVEV (reference sequence). The CDR3 consists of 16 residues. J was trimmed by 1 base and V by 4 bases; bases with no gene match: 5. The CDR3 coding sequence is TGTGCCAGCAGTTCGTTAGCGGGAGGGGGCCAAGAGACCCAGTACTTC. Translating gives CASSSLAGGGQETQYF.

In nucleotides, the CDR3 is TGTGCCAGCAGTTTATCGAAAGGGACAGGGGTCGTCGAGCAGTACTTC. Its translation is CASSLSKGTGVVEQYF. V gene TRBV27 combines with J gene TRBJ2-7, with TRBD1 matching over 10 bases. V lost 0 bases, J lost 6 bases, and 8 bases stayed unmatched. CDR1 MNHEY and CDR2 SMNVEV come from the germline V gene (reference sequence). The CDR3 is 16 amino acids.